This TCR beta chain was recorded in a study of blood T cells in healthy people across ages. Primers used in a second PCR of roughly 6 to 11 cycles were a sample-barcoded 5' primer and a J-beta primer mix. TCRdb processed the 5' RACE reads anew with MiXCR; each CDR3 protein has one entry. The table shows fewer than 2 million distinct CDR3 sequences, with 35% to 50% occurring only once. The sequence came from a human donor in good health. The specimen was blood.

CDR3: CASRPTQGQGTDTQYF. The DNA for the CDR3 is TGTGCCAGCAGACCCACACAGGGTCAGGGCACAGATACGCAGTATTTT. The V and J genes are TRBV28 and TRBJ2-3; a weak D match, TRBD1 (6 bases). Trimming pared 6 bases from V and 1 base from J, leaving 17 bases between. Germline lookup yields CDR1 MDHEN and CDR2 SYDVKM. The CDR3 runs to 16 residues. Together with reference TRBV28 and TRBJ2-3, the CDR3 gives the full variable domain: DVKVTQSSRYLVKRTGEKVFLECVQDMDHENMFWYRQDPGLGLRLIYFSYDVKMKEKGDIPEGYSVSREKKERFSLILESASTNQTSMYLCASRPTQGQGTDTQYFGPGTRLTVL.